This T cell receptor beta chain was captured by sequencing in a study of cytomegalovirus exposure and HLA in healthy donors. PCR amplification relied on 60 Vbeta primers (plus 13 Jbeta primers). Repertoires were generated with immunoSEQ multiplex PCR, while TCRdb's copy carries only in-frame clones and drops some. The data hold approximately 150,000 clones, with over 60% observed a single time. In this sample, this clone turned up a few times. The CDR3 runs to 15 residues. Germline V gives CDR1 SQVTM, CDR2 ANQGSEA. V lost 0 bases, J lost 3 bases, and 15 bases lay in between. Sequenced sample: PBMCs. The sequence derives from a woman younger than 45 in good health and CMV-seronegative. The V call is TRBV29-1, the J call TRBJ2-7, with D unresolved. CDR3 in DNA: TGCAGCGTTGAAGATCCAACAGTCCCCAGCTACGAGCAGTACTTC. Its protein product is CSVEDPTVPSYEQYF.